A single sample gave rise to the 4 T cell receptor beta chains below, sequenced in a study of T-cell memory formation after mild COVID-19. TCRdb recomputed calls from the 5' RACE reads with MiXCR, one row per CDR3 protein. The sample records 250,000 to 300,000 distinct CDR3 sequences, around 16% being singletons. Sequencing input: PBMCs or a T cell subset sorted from them (not recorded which). These receptors all stem from a man younger than 30 who had mild COVID-19 (a few samples of this study predate the infection). Cell type and time point are not known.

This clonotype was seen ten or more times. J is TRBJ2-3 and V is TRBV4-2; no firm D call. With 1 base removed from V and 2 bases from J, the gap between germline ends came to 10 bases. Germline CDR1 reads LGHNA; CDR2 reads YNFKEQ. There are 15 residues in the CDR3. This CDR3 reads CASSQAASFTDTQYF. DNA of the CDR3: TGTGCCAGCAGCCAAGCCGCCAGCTTCACAGATACGCAGTATTTT.

This sequence joins TRBV29-1 and TRBJ1-2, with TRBD1 matching 7 bases. The CDR3 is 12 residues long. The V gene's germline CDR1 is SQVTM and CDR2 ANQGSEA. Trimming removed 4 bases from V and 8 bases from J; junction bases left unmatched: 7. CDR3 amino acids: CSVAGTVRGYTF. The DNA for the CDR3 is TGCAGCGTTGCCGGGACAGTGAGAGGCTACACCTTC. The whole variable domain, filled in from reference TRBV29-1 and TRBJ1-2, reads SAVISQKPSRDICQRGTSLTIQCQVDSQVTMMFWYRQQPGQSLTLIATANQGSEATYESGFVIDKFPISRPNLTFSTLTVSNMSPEDSSIYLCSVAGTVRGYTFGSGTRLTVV.

This rearrangement joins TRBV4-3 to TRBJ2-1; 8 bases map to TRBD2. In germline, CDR1 is LGHNA, CDR2 YSLEER. The CDR3 totals 15 residues. The V gene end was trimmed by 0 bases and the J gene end by 10 bases; junction bases not matched to a gene: 8. Here the CDR3 DNA reads TGCGCCAGCAGCCAAGATGCCCGGGGGGGGTTCGAGCAGTTCTTC. Translated: CASSQDARGGFEQFF.

This chain connects TRBV5-1 to TRBJ2-5; either TRBD1 or TRBD2 may fit D (5 bases each). V lost 5 bases to trimming and J lost 0 bases, with 14 bases between them. Per germline, CDR1 SGHRS and CDR2 YFSETQ. The CDR3 length is 15 residues. DNA of the CDR3: TGCGCCAGCAGTAGGAACTGGGGGTACCAAGAGACCCAGTACTTC. Protein product: CASSRNWGYQETQYF.